This is a list of T cell receptor beta chains from one sample in a study of T cell responses to AZD1222 COVID-19 vaccine. Using immunoSEQ multiplex PCR, the repertoire was profiled, and TCRdb retains in-frame clones only, with some absent. The table records about 110,000 clones, more than 75% of them present only once. Here the sequenced sample was peripheral blood, taken 28 days after the second AZD1222 dose. The receptor set was obtained from an adult who received the AZD1222 COVID-19 vaccine. The CDR3 runs from the conserved cysteine through the conserved F or W. The D gene is left open where the match is weak. Size values are once, few and many counts, or a class for expanded clones, and some rows have none.

V	J	size	D	CDR3	DNA
TRBV7-2	TRBJ2-3	-	TRBD2	CASSSGLAGGQDTQYF	TGTGCCAGCAGCTCGGGACTAGCGGGGGGACAGGATACGCAGTATTTT
TRBV7-9	TRBJ1-5	-	-	CASSSPRVGQPQHF	TGTGCCAGCAGCTCGCCCCGGGTGGGTCAGCCCCAGCATTTT
TRBV6-4	TRBJ2-1	-	-	CASSDSASAYNEQFF	TGTGCCAGCAGTGACTCTGCTAGCGCCTACAATGAGCAGTTCTTC
TRBV5-6	TRBJ2-7	-	TRBD1	CASSLLGQVENEQYF	TGTGCCAGCAGCTTGCTGGGACAGGTGGAGAACGAGCAGTACTTC
TRBV6-2/TRBV6-3	TRBJ2-1	once	-	CASSYYGGYNEQFF	TGTGCCAGCAGTTACTATGGTGGGTACAATGAGCAGTTCTTC
TRBV28	TRBJ2-2	-	-	CASSLFNPGAGELFF	TGTGCCAGCAGTTTATTTAATCCAGGAGCCGGGGAGCTGTTTTTT
TRBV7-2	TRBJ1-6	-	-	CASSPQAVPIPSPLHF	TGTGCCAGCAGCCCCCAGGCCGTCCCGATCCCCTCACCCCTCCACTTT
TRBV3-1/TRBV3-2	TRBJ1-3	-	-	CASSQGSGNTIYF	TGTGCCAGCAGCCAGGGGTCTGGAAACACCATATATTTT
TRBV13	TRBJ1-2	-	-	CASSLDEGYGYTF	TGTGCCAGCAGCTTAGATGAGGGCTATGGCTACACCTTC
TRBV9	TRBJ1-2	-	-	CASSVVGLNYGYTF	TGTGCCAGCAGCGTAGTCGGGCTTAACTATGGCTACACCTTC
TRBV18	TRBJ1-5	-	TRBD1	CASSVGTGVQPQHF	TGTGCCAGCTCAGTCGGGACAGGGGTTCAGCCCCAGCATTTT
TRBV29-1	TRBJ2-3	-	-	CSVPLGGDTQYF	TGCAGCGTCCCCTTAGGGGGGGATACGCAGTATTTT
TRBV7-8	TRBJ2-7	-	-	CASSFDWAIDYEQYF	TGTGCCAGCAGCTTTGACTGGGCCATCGACTACGAGCAGTACTTC
TRBV19	TRBJ2-7	-	-	CASSPVWAGYEQYF	TGTGCCAGTAGCCCGGTATGGGCCGGCTACGAGCAGTACTTC
TRBV29-1	TRBJ1-1	-	TRBD1	CSVGDRGRGEAFF	TGCAGCGTTGGGGACAGGGGGCGCGGTGAAGCTTTCTTT
TRBV28	TRBJ2-7	-	TRBD2	CASSLGLAGDEQYF	TGTGCCAGCAGTTTGGGACTAGCGGGAGACGAGCAGTACTTC
TRBV5-1	TRBJ2-1	-	TRBD1	CASSSLTGGNEQFF	TGCGCCAGCAGCTCCCTGACAGGGGGCAATGAGCAGTTCTTC
TRBV27	TRBJ1-2	-	-	CASSFRGGYGYTF	TGTGCCAGCAGTTTCAGGGGCGGCTATGGCTACACCTTC
TRBV5-6	TRBJ1-2	-	-	CASTKEWGRIYGYTF	TGTGCCAGCACAAAGGAGTGGGGGCGTATCTATGGCTACACCTTC
TRBV6-2/TRBV6-3	TRBJ2-7	-	-	CASSTSSYEQYF	TGTGCCAGCAGCACTAGTTCCTACGAGCAGTACTTC
TRBV9	TRBJ2-7	-	-	CASSVEQAPREQYF	TGTGCCAGCAGCGTAGAACAGGCCCCTCGGGAGCAGTACTTC
TRBV4-3	TRBJ2-6	-	-	CASSQEWVSGANVLTF	TGCGCCAGCAGCCAAGAATGGGTCTCTGGGGCCAACGTCCTGACTTTC
TRBV9	TRBJ2-2	-	TRBD2	CASSVGRGSPLANTGELFF	TGTGCCAGCAGCGTAGGGCGGGGGTCACCACTAGCGAACACCGGGGAGCTGTTTTTT
TRBV7-9	TRBJ2-5	once	-	CASSSSAGNPWETQYF	TGTGCCAGCAGTTCCTCCGCAGGGAATCCTTGGGAGACCCAGTACTTC